What follows is one TCR beta chain and its context. In the original processing: Amplification from reference gene primers served as the basis for estimated nucleated cell counts. Libraries were prepared by immunoSEQ multiplex PCR; TCRdb keeps only in-frame clonotypes and omits some of them. V and J calls and clone size are as listed in that table; D and trimming were resolved from the DNA. The table records about 45,000 clones, approximately 79% of them present only once. This entry is derived from a study of blood T cell repertoires in COVID-19. The wider study: Spain, Italy and the United States supplied samples that represented acute and convalescent COVID-19. PBMCs, B-cell-depleted T cells, or T cells provided the cDNA or gDNA that made up the material.

Germline V gene sequence: CDR1 SEHNR, CDR2 FQNEAQ (reference sequence). V was clipped by 2 bases and J by 6 bases; unmatched bases: 6. This CDR3 is built from 15 residues. The chain employs TRBV7-9 and TRBJ1-2, with 10 nucleotides matching TRBD1. Sequencing was carried out using peripheral blood. This TCR was sampled from a human donor in a cohort sampled during active COVID-19. The CDR3 DNA is TGTGCCAGCAGCTTATCGGGACAGGGGATGAATGGCTACACCTTC. Protein sequence: CASSLSGQGMNGYTF. Combining the CDR3 with reference TRBV7-9 and TRBJ1-2 gives the whole variable domain DTGVSQNPRHKITKRGQNVTFRCDPISEHNRLYWYRQTLGQGPEFLTYFQNEAQLEKSRLLSDRFSAERPKGSFSTLEIQRTEQGDSAMYLCASSLSGQGMNGYTFGSGTRLTVV.